The present T cell receptor (beta chain) was sequenced within a study of blood T cell repertoires in COVID-19. Study context: Nucleic acid was either cDNA or gDNA, and it came from T cells, B-cell-depleted T cells, or PBMCs.

Sequencing used immunoSEQ multiplex PCR; TCRdb keeps in-frame clones, though not all of them. The profile shows some 48,000 clones, about 85% of them singletons. Germline CDR1 and CDR2: SGHTA and FQGNSA. This CDR3 has 13 amino acids. V lost 3 bases and J 4 bases, leaving 9 bases between the germline ends. Sequenced: peripheral blood. The TCR was taken from a woman of 80 years or more in a cohort sampled during active or convalescent COVID-19. V gene TRBV7-2 combines with J gene TRBJ1-2; a possible D gene is TRBD1 (5 bases). CDR3 residues: CASSFQGSYGYTF. The CDR3 coding sequence is TGTGCCAGCAGCTTCCAGGGAAGCTATGGCTACACCTTC.